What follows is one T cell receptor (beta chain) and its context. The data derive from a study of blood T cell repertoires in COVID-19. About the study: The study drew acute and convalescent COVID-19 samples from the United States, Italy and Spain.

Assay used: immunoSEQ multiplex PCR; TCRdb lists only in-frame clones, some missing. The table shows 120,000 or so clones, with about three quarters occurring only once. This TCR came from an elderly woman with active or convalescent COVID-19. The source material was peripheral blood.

CDR3 amino acids: CASSLGTSWNEQFF. The CDR3 coding sequence is TGTGCCAGCAGCTTAGGGACTAGCTGGAATGAGCAGTTCTTC. The chain is built from TRBV7-3 and TRBJ2-1; 9 positions match TRBD2. The CDR3 sequence is 14 residues long. V was clipped by 2 bases and J by 7 bases; unmatched bases: 3. Germline V gene data show CDR1 as SGHTA and CDR2 as FQGTGA.